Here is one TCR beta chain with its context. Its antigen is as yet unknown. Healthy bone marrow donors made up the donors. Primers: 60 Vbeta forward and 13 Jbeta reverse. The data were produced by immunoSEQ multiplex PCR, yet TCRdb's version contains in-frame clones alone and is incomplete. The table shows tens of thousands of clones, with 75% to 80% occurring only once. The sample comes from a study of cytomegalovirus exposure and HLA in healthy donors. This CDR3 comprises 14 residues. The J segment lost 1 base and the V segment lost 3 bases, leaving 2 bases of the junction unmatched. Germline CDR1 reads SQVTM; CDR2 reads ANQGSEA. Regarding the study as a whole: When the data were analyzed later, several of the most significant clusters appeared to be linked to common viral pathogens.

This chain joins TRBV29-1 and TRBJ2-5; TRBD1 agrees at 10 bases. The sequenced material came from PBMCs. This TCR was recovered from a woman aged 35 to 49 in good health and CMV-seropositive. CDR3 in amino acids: CSVETGGPQETQYF. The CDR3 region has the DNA TGCAGCGTTGAGACAGGGGGCCCCCAAGAGACCCAGTACTTC.